This T cell receptor beta chain was recovered during a study of STAT5B mutations in CD4+ large granular lymphocyte leukemia. Germline V gene data show CDR1 as SGHTA and CDR2 as FQGNSA. This CDR3 has 14 residues. Unmatched junction bases numbered 7, after V lost 4 bases and J lost 7 bases. Control samples were healthy donors' buffy coats. Original processing methods: The detection floor for productive clonotype frequency was 2.59 x 10-5. Libraries were prepared by immunoSEQ multiplex PCR; TCRdb keeps only in-frame clonotypes and omits some of them. Clone size and the V and J calls come from that table; the DNA yielded D and trimming. The table includes around 30,000 clones, about 74% detected once.

The V call is TRBV7-2, the J call TRBJ2-1; TRBD1 aligns across 7 bases. The sample comprised CD4+ T cells from blood buffy coats. This sequence originates from a human donor in good health. CDR3 in DNA: TGTGCCAGCAGCTCCTACAGGGGTACAAATGAGCAGTTCTTC. It encodes CASSSYRGTNEQFF.